The entry below describes one T cell receptor (beta chain). Its antigen remains unknown. TCRdb's copy holds only in-frame clones and misses some; the assay was immunoSEQ multiplex PCR. The sample records over a million clones, approximately 96% being singletons. The entry originates in a study of shared clonotypes between healthy human individuals. Study background: A couple of female and a few male donors aged 18 to 49 were enrolled. Findings of the study overall: Shared across a few donors were about 4.8% of the naive CD4 clonotypes.

Germline V gene data show CDR1 as LNHDA and CDR2 as SQIVND (reference sequence). The V end was cut by 5 bases, the J end by 3 bases, with 25 bases between. The CDR3 covers 18 residues. Those who donated were healthy HIV-negative adults, with no recent acute infections or vaccinations reported. Input material: naive CD4+ T cells sorted from blood. Subset indicated: CD45RA+ positively selected. This receptor was taken from a man aged 25-45 years in good health. This chain links TRBV19 with TRBJ1-2, with TRBD1 as a possible D gene (5 bases). DNA of the CDR3: TGTGCCAGTAGTGATAGCCGAGAGGGGCCAGGGATGGACTATGGCTACACCTTC. This encodes CASSDSREGPGMDYGYTF. Using reference TRBV19 and TRBJ1-2 for the parts outside the CDR3, the full variable domain is DGGITQSPKYLFRKEGQNVTLSCEQNLNHDAMYWYRQDPGQGLRLIYYSQIVNDFQKGDIAEGYSVSREKKESFPLTVTSAQKNPTAFYLCASSDSREGPGMDYGYTFGSGTRLTVV.